The 25 T cell receptor beta chains below all came from one sample that was sequenced in a study of cytomegalovirus exposure and HLA in healthy donors. Primers included in the PCR were 60 Vbeta and 13 Jbeta primers. Sequencing was performed with immunoSEQ multiplex PCR; in TCRdb, only in-frame clones are kept and a portion is missing. The sample consists of some 130,000 clones, under 85% of them appearing once. Sequenced sample: PBMCs. These receptor sequences come from a male donor in good health and CMV-seropositive.

The rearrangement uses TRBV6-5 and TRBJ1-1; unclear D gene. The V end lost 7 bases, the J end lost 1 base, and 13 bases lay between the germline ends. Per germline, CDR1 MNHEY and CDR2 SVGAGI. The CDR3 totals 14 residues. This CDR3 reads CASKSSRGNTEAFF. The CDR3 nucleotides read TGTGCCAGCAAATCGTCCAGAGGGAACACTGAAGCTTTCTTT.

The chain links TRBV5-4 to TRBJ1-5; maybe TRBD1 (6 bases). The germline CDR1 and CDR2 sequences are SGHNT and YYREEE (reference sequence). This CDR3 spans 14 amino acids. V dropped 2 bases and J dropped 7 bases, with 13 bases sitting between them. The CDR3, as DNA: TGTGCCAGCAGCTTACAGGGAATCGGACAGCCCCAGCATTTT. It specifies CASSLQGIGQPQHF. The full variable domain, completed using reference TRBV5-4 and TRBJ1-5, is ETGVTQSPTHLIKTRGQQVTLRCSSQSGHNTVSWYQQALGQGPQFIFQYYREEENGRGNFPPRFSGLQFPNYSSELNVNALELDDSALYLCASSLQGIGQPQHFGDGTRLSIL.

This chain links TRBV6-5 with TRBJ1-2; 8 bases agree with TRBD1. The trim removed 5 bases at V and 8 bases at J, leaving 10 bases unmatched. The germline V gene encodes CDR1 MNHEY and CDR2 SVGAGI. The CDR3 spans 14 residues. CDR3 nucleotides: TGTGCCAGCAGTCAAACTCAGGGGGCAGGAGGCTACACCTTC. Translating gives CASSQTQGAGGYTF.

The chain is built from TRBV28 and TRBJ2-3; the D gene is possibly TRBD2 (6 bases). CDR3 length equals 16 residues. Germline CDR1 is MDHEN and CDR2 is SYDVKM. The V end lost 7 bases, the J end lost 2 bases, and 19 bases lay between the germline ends. DNA for the CDR3: TGTGCCAGCAAGGGGAATCGGGGGAGCAACACAGATACGCAGTATTTT. This gives the protein CASKGNRGSNTDTQYF. Based on the CDR3 plus reference TRBV28 and TRBJ2-3, the full variable domain is DVKVTQSSRYLVKRTGEKVFLECVQDMDHENMFWYRQDPGLGLRLIYFSYDVKMKEKGDIPEGYSVSREKKERFSLILESASTNQTSMYLCASKGNRGSNTDTQYFGPGTRLTVL.

CDR3: CASSFLQRTGANTGELFF. The DNA of the CDR3 is TGTGCCAGCAGTTTCCTTCAACGGACAGGGGCGAACACCGGGGAGCTGTTTTTT. The chain is built from TRBV7-8 and TRBJ2-2; 9 nucleotides align to TRBD1. CDR3 size: 18 residues. Germline V lookup: CDR1 SGHVS, CDR2 FQNEAQ. With V trimmed by 6 bases and J by 0 bases, 11 bases remained unmatched. The complete variable domain, with remaining parts taken from reference TRBV7-8 and TRBJ2-2, reads GAGVSQSPRYKVAKRGQDVALRCDPISGHVSLFWYQQALGQGPEFLTYFQNEAQLDKSGLPSDRFFAERPEGSVSTLKIQRTQQEDSAVYLCASSFLQRTGANTGELFFGEGSRLTVL.

V usage is TRBV2 and J usage is TRBJ2-7; 9 positions match TRBD2. The trim removed 1 base at V and 3 bases at J, leaving 13 bases unmatched. CDR1 is SNHLY, CDR2 FYNNEI, per germline. This CDR3 is built from 18 residues. This CDR3 reads CASSEGWLAGDFNYEQYF. The CDR3 nucleotides read TGTGCCAGCAGTGAAGGGTGGTTAGCGGGAGACTTCAACTACGAGCAGTACTTC.

The V gene is TRBV6-5, the J gene TRBJ1-5, with D maybe TRBD1 (6 bases). This CDR3 comprises 14 residues. CDR1 MNHEY and CDR2 SVGAGI come from the germline V gene. Trimming removed 7 bases from V and 5 bases from J, with 15 bases in between. The DNA for the CDR3 is TGTGCCAGCACCAACAGGGCTGGACATCAGCCCCAGCATTTT. This translates into CASTNRAGHQPQHF.

The chain links TRBV7-9 to TRBJ2-1; 7 nucleotides align to TRBD2. The germline V gene has CDR1 SEHNR and CDR2 FQNEAQ (reference sequence). This CDR3 contains 13 residues. The junction had 6 bases not matched to a gene; V was cut back by 8 bases and J by 5 bases. This CDR3 is CASRAGANNEQFF. The CDR3 coding sequence is TGTGCCAGCCGGGCGGGAGCGAACAATGAGCAGTTCTTC.

The gene calls are TRBV5-6 and TRBJ2-7; no firm D call. With 3 bases removed from V and 2 bases from J, the gap between germline ends came to 18 bases. CDR1 and CDR2 (germline): SGHDT, YYEEEE. The CDR3 sequence is 16 residues long. CDR3 amino acids: CASSSTSKIKPYEQYF. CDR3 in DNA: TGTGCCAGCAGCTCTACCTCTAAAATAAAACCCTACGAGCAGTACTTC. The full variable domain, completed using reference TRBV5-6 and TRBJ2-7, is DAGVTQSPTHLIKTRGQQVTLRCSPKSGHDTVSWYQQALGQGPQFIFQYYEEEERQRGNFPDRFSGHQFPNYSSELNVNALLLGDSALYLCASSSTSKIKPYEQYFGPGTRLTVT.

The chain recombines TRBV27 with TRBJ1-1; D is perhaps TRBD1 (5 bases). Trimming left V 7 bases short and J 0 bases short, with 18 bases between. Germline CDR1 MNHEY, CDR2 SMNVEV (reference sequence). CDR3 length: 16 amino acids. This CDR3 reads CASNPSTGELNTEAFF. CDR3 nucleotides: TGTGCCAGCAACCCCTCAACAGGAGAGTTGAACACTGAAGCTTTCTTT.

The chain couples TRBV30 to TRBJ2-3; D not certain. V lost 0 bases, J lost 0 bases, and 7 bases lay in between. CDR1 is GTSNPN, CDR2 SVGIG, per germline (reference sequence). CDR3 length equals 14 residues. The CDR3 is CAWSVSFSTDTQYF. CDR3 coding DNA: TGTGCCTGGAGTGTGTCCTTTAGCACAGATACGCAGTATTTT.

On this clone itself: One end of the junction does not line up with germline, which may come from a read error. The chain has TRBV7-9 and TRBJ1-2; D is ambiguous. Germline V CDR1 and CDR2: SEHNR, FQNEAQ (reference sequence). The CDR3 loop spans 12 amino acids. CDR3 in amino acids: CSSSFAGVGYTF. CDR3 in DNA: TGTTCCAGCAGCTTCGCCGGGGTAGGCTACACCTTC.

This clone was seen a single time. The germline gene is not matched at one end of the junction; a read error may be the cause. The CDR3 coding sequence is TGTTCCAGCAGCTTAAACCCGGGACGGGGGTCGATAAACATTCAGTACTTC. It specifies CSSSLNPGRGSINIQYF. V is TRBV7-9 and J is TRBJ2-4, with a weak D call TRBD2 (6 bases). Germline CDR1 and CDR2: SEHNR and FQNEAQ (reference sequence). The CDR3 has 17 residues.

The chain uses TRBV7-3 and TRBJ2-1; D is possibly TRBD2 (5 bases). CDR1 is SGHTA, CDR2 FQGTGA, per germline. Between the trimmed V and J ends, which lost 2 bases and 0 bases, there was a span of 5 bases. The CDR3 contains 14 residues. The CDR3 spells CASSLGSSYNEQFF. In DNA form, the CDR3 reads TGTGCCAGCAGCTTAGGGAGCTCCTACAATGAGCAGTTCTTC.

This clone occurred once. The chain links TRBV11-3 to TRBJ2-1; TRBD2 agrees at 10 bases. Germline trimming cut 2 bases from V and 8 bases from J; bases unmatched to any gene: 3. Germline V CDR1 and CDR2: SGHNT, YENEEA. The CDR3 spans 14 residues. The DNA of the CDR3 is TGTGCCAGCAGCTTAAGCGGGAGGGAACATGAGCAGTTCTTC. Its protein product is CASSLSGREHEQFF.

This chain joins TRBV5-1 and TRBJ1-1, with 8 nucleotides matching TRBD1. CDR3 length: 16 residues. Germline CDR1 reads SGHRS; CDR2 reads YFSETQ. J gave up 4 bases and V 2 bases, and 10 bases lay outside the gene matches. The CDR3 DNA reads TGCGCCAGCAGCTTTGGTGGACAGGGTGGCGGCACTGAAGCTTTCTTT. It translates to CASSFGGQGGGTEAFF.

The rearrangement links TRBV7-9 to TRBJ1-1; D unresolved. Germline loops: CDR1 SEHNR, CDR2 FQNEAQ (reference sequence). The CDR3 length is 12 residues. Trimming removed 1 base from V and 6 bases from J, with 6 bases in between. CDR3 loop: CASSLGGPEAFF. Here the CDR3 DNA reads TGTGCCAGCAGCTTAGGAGGTCCTGAAGCTTTCTTT. Full variable domain (missing parts from reference TRBV7-9 and TRBJ1-1): DTGVSQNPRHKITKRGQNVTFRCDPISEHNRLYWYRQTLGQGPEFLTYFQNEAQLEKSRLLSDRFSAERPKGSFSTLEIQRTEQGDSAMYLCASSLGGPEAFFGQGTRLTVV.

The chain couples TRBV2 to TRBJ1-5, with unresolved D. In germline, CDR1 is SNHLY, CDR2 FYNNEI. The CDR3 length is 14 residues. The V end was cut by 0 bases, the J end by 7 bases, with 10 bases between. CDR3 protein: CASSEARVGQPQHF. The DNA of the CDR3 is TGTGCCAGCAGTGAAGCGAGGGTGGGCCAGCCCCAGCATTTT. Complete variable domain (other parts from reference TRBV2 and TRBJ1-5): EPEVTQTPSHQVTQMGQEVILRCVPISNHLYFYWYRQILGQKVEFLVSFYNNEISEKSEIFDDQFSVERPDGSNFTLKIRSTKLEDSAMYFCASSEARVGQPQHFGDGTRLSIL.

V usage is TRBV7-9 and J usage is TRBJ1-1; D perhaps matches TRBD1 (6 bases). CDR1 and CDR2 (germline): SEHNR, FQNEAQ (reference sequence). V gave up 5 bases and J gave up 0 bases, with 19 bases separating them. The CDR3 spans 17 residues. CDR3 sequence: CASSPPGAGIMNTEAFF. CDR3 DNA: TGTGCCAGCAGCCCACCAGGGGCAGGCATTATGAACACTGAAGCTTTCTTT.

The CDR3 reads CATSRDWSSGRSTDTQYF. CDR3 DNA: TGTGCCACCAGCAGAGATTGGAGTAGCGGGAGGAGCACAGATACGCAGTATTTT. The V gene is TRBV15, the J gene TRBJ2-3; 10 nucleotides match TRBD2. The trim removed 0 bases at V and 0 bases at J, leaving 6 bases unmatched. This CDR3 contains 18 residues. Looked up from germline, CDR1 is LNHNV and CDR2 is YYDKDF (reference sequence).

This clone was recorded a few times. V and J are TRBV5-4 and TRBJ1-2; 7 bases fit TRBD1. J lost 6 bases, V lost 4 bases, and 12 bases had no gene match. Germline assignment: CDR1 SGHNT and CDR2 YYREEE (reference sequence). This CDR3 is 15 amino acids long. CDR3 amino acids: CASSPGQEGWNGYTF. The CDR3 nucleotides are TGTGCCAGCAGCCCAGGACAGGAGGGATGGAATGGCTACACCTTC.

This rearrangement joins TRBV5-1 to TRBJ2-3; 10 nucleotides agree with TRBD2. Germline V lookup: CDR1 SGHRS, CDR2 YFSETQ. The J segment lost 6 bases and the V segment lost 6 bases, leaving 4 bases of the junction unmatched. The CDR3 sequence is 13 residues long. This CDR3 is CASNLAGEDTQYF. CDR3 nucleotides: TGCGCCAGCAACCTAGCGGGGGAGGATACGCAGTATTTT.

The chain couples TRBV23-1 to TRBJ2-3; perhaps TRBD2 as D (6 bases). TRBV23-1 qualifies as an ORF whose function is uncertain. The CDR3 is 13 residues long. CDR3 bases: TGCGCAGACGGGGGAGGTAGGACAGATACGCAGTATTTT. Translation gives CADGGGRTDTQYF.

The CDR3 coding sequence is TGTGCCAGCAGCTCAGGGACTAGCGGGGCCGGGGAGACCCAGTACTTC. Protein: CASSSGTSGAGETQYF. The V and J genes are TRBV7-2 and TRBJ2-5; 13 bases match TRBD2. V lost 4 bases and J lost 5; bases outside the gene matches: 7. Germline lookup yields CDR1 SGHTA and CDR2 FQGNSA. The CDR3 is 16 amino acids. Full variable domain (missing parts from reference TRBV7-2 and TRBJ2-5): GAGVSQSPSNKVTEKGKDVELRCDPISGHTALYWYRQSLGQGLEFLIYFQGNSAPDKSGLPSDRFSAERTGGSVSTLTIQRTQQEDSAVYLCASSSGTSGAGETQYFGPGTRLLVL.

Worth noting for this clone: One junction end does not reproduce the germline sequence, and a read error may be involved. The J gene is TRBJ2-7, the V gene TRBV5-8; maybe TRBD2 (6 bases). This CDR3 comprises 11 residues. Looked up from germline, CDR1 is SGHTS and CDR2 is YDEGEE. CDR3 loop: CASTLGREQYF. The CDR3 coding sequence is TGTGCCAGCACCTTGGGGAGGGAGCAGTACTTC. The full variable domain, with the rest looked up from reference TRBV5-8 and TRBJ2-7, is EAGVTQSPTHLIKTRGQQATLRCSPISGHTSVYWYQQALGLGLQFLLWYDEGEERNRGNFPPRFSGRQFPNYSSELNVNALELEDSALYLCASTLGREQYFGPGTRLTVT.